This T cell receptor (beta chain) was observed in a study of Ad26.COV2.S vaccination and SARS-CoV-2 variants. Germline V CDR1 and CDR2: SGDLS, YYNGEE. This CDR3 has 17 amino acids. The ends were cut back, 0 bases at V and 0 bases at J, with 13 bases in the middle. Libraries were prepared by immunoSEQ multiplex PCR; TCRdb keeps only in-frame clonotypes and omits some of them. This sample has roughly 400,000 clones, with around 92% found just once. The treatment: some 20 received Ad26.COV2.S at low or high dose, single or two shots; a few received placebo; per-sample allocation not given. Collection of samples fell on day 63 after the first vaccine or placebo injection.

This receptor was identified in a person aged 18 to 59 who received the Ad26.COV2.S COVID-19 vaccine or a placebo. The sequencing used peripheral blood, collected in a trial of Ad26.COV2.S vaccine versus placebo. The chain links TRBV9 to TRBJ2-1; TRBD2 might be the D (6 bases). CDR3 sequence (DNA): TGTGCCAGCAGCGTAGGGAGCGGGTCAAGCTCCTACAATGAGCAGTTCTTC. Amino acids: CASSVGSGSSSYNEQFF.